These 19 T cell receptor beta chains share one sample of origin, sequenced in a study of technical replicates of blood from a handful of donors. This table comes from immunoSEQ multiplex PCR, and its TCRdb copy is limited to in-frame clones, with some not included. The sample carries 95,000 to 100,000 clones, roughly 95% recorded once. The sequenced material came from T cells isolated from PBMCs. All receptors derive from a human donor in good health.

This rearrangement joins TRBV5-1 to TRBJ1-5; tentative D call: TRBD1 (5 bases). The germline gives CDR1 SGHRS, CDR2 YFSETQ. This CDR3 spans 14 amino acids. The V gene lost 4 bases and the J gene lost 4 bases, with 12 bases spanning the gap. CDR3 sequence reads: CASSMGGGNQPQHF. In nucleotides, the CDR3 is TGCGCCAGCAGCATGGGGGGAGGAAATCAGCCCCAGCATTTT.

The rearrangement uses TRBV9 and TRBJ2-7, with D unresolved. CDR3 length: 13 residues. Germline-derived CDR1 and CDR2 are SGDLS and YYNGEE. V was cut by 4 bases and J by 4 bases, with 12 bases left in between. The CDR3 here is CASSPPHSYEQYF. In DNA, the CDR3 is TGTGCCAGCAGCCCCCCCCACAGTTACGAGCAGTACTTC. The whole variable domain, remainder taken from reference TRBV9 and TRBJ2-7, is DSGVTQTPKHLITATGQRVTLRCSPRSGDLSVYWYQQSLDQGLQFLIQYYNGEERAKGNILERFSAQQFPDLHSELNLSSLELGDSALYFCASSPPHSYEQYFGPGTRLTVT.

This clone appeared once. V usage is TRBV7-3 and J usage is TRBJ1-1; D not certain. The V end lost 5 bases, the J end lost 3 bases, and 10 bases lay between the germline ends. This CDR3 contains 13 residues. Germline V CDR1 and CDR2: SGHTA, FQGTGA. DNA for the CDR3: TGTGCCAGCAGCCTGACTTTGGACACTGAAGCTTTCTTT. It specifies CASSLTLDTEAFF.

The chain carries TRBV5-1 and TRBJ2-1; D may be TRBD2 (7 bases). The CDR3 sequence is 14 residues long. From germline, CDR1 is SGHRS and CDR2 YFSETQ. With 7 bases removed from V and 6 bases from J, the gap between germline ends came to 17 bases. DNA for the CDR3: TGCGCCAGCGCAGTGGGGGGGCCAGGCAATGAGCAGTTCTTC. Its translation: CASAVGGPGNEQFF.

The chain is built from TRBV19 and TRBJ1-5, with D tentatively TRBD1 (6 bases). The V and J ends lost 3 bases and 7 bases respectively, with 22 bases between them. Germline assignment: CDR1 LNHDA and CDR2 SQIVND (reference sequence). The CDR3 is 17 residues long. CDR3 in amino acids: CASSIIATGGIEQPQHF. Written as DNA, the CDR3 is TGTGCCAGTAGTATTATCGCGACAGGAGGTATAGAGCAGCCCCAGCATTTT.

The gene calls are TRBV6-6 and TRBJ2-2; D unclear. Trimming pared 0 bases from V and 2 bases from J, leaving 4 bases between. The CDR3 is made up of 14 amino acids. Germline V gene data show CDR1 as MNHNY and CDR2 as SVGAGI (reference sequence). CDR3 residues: CASSYSSNTGELFF. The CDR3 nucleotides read TGTGCCAGCAGTTACTCTTCTAACACCGGGGAGCTGTTTTTT.

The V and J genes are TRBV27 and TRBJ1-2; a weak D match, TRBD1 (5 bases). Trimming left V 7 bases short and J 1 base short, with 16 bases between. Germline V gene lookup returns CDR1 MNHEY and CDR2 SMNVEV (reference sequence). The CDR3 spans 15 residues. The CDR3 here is CASNPDSQLNYGYTF. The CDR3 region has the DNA TGTGCCAGCAACCCAGACAGTCAGCTTAACTATGGCTACACCTTC.

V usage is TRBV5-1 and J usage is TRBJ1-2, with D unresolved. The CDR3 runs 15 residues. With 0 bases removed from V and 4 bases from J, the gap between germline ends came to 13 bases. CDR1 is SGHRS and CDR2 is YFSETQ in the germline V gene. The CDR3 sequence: CASSLARGPLYGYTF. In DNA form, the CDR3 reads TGCGCCAGCAGCTTGGCCCGGGGTCCACTCTATGGCTACACCTTC. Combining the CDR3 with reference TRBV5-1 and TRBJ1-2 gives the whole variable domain KAGVTQTPRYLIKTRGQQVTLSCSPISGHRSVSWYQQTPGQGLQFLFEYFSETQRNKGNFPGRFSGRQFSNSRSEMNVSTLELGDSALYLCASSLARGPLYGYTFGSGTRLTVV.

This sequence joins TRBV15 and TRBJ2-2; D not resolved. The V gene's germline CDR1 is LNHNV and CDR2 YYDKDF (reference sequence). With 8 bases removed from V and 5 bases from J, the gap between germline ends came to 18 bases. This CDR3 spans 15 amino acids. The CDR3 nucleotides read TGTGCCACCCTAGAGCTAGGCCCCGATACCGGGGAGCTGTTTTTT. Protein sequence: CATLELGPDTGELFF.

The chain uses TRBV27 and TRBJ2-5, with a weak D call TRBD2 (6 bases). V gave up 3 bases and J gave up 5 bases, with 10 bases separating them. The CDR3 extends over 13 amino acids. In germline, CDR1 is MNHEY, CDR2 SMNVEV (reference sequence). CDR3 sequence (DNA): TGTGCCAGCAGTTTTGGCGCGGGGGAGACCCAGTACTTC. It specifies CASSFGAGETQYF.

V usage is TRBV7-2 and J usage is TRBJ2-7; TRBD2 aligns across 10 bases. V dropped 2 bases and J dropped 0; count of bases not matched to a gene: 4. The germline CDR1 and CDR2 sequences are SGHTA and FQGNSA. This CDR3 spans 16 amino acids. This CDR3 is CASSLTGTSVSYEQYF. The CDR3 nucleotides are TGTGCCAGCAGCTTAACCGGGACTAGCGTCTCCTACGAGCAGTACTTC.

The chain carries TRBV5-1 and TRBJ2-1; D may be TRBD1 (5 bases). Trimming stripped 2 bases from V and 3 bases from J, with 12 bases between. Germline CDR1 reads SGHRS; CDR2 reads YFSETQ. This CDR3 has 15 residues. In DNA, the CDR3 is TGCGCCAGCAGCTTAGGGGCCCCGGACTACAATGAGCAGTTCTTC. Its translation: CASSLGAPDYNEQFF. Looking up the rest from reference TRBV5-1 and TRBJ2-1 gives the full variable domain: KAGVTQTPRYLIKTRGQQVTLSCSPISGHRSVSWYQQTPGQGLQFLFEYFSETQRNKGNFPGRFSGRQFSNSRSEMNVSTLELGDSALYLCASSLGAPDYNEQFFGPGTRLTVL.

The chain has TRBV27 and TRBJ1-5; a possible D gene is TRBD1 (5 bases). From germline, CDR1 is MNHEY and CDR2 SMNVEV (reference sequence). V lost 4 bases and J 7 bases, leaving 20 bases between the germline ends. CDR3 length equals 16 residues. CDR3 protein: CASSSLGQGVLQPQHF. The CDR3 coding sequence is TGTGCCAGCAGTTCTTTAGGTCAGGGTGTCTTACAGCCCCAGCATTTT.

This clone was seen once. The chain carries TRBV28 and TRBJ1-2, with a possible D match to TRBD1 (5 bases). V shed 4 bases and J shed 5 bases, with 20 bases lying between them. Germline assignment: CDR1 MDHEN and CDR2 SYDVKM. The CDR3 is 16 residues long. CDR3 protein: CASSSLTRGKGYGYTF. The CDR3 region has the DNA TGTGCCAGCAGTTCCCTTACCCGGGGGAAGGGGTATGGCTACACCTTC.

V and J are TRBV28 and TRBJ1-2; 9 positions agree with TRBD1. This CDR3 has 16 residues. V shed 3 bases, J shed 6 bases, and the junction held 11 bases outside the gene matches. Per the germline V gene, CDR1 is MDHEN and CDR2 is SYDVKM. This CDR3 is CASSLPDRGRSDGYTF. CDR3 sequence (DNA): TGTGCCAGCAGTTTGCCTGACAGGGGGAGGAGTGATGGCTACACCTTC.

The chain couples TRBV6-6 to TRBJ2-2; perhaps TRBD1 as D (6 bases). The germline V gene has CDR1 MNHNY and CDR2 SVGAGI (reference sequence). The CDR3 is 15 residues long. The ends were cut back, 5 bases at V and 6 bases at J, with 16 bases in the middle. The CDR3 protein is CASSRITGRAGELFF. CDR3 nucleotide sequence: TGTGCCAGCAGTCGAATTACAGGGAGAGCCGGGGAGCTGTTTTTT.

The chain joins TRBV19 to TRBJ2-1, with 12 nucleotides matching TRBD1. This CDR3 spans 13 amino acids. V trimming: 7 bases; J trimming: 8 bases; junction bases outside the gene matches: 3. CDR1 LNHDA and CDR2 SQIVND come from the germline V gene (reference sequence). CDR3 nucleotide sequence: TGTGCCAGTAATGGGACAGGGGGCTATGAGCAGTTCTTC. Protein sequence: CASNGTGGYEQFF.

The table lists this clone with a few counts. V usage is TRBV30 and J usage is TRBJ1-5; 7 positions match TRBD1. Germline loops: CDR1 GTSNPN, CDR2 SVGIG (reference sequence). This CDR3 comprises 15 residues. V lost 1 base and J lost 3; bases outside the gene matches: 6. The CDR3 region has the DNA TGTGCCTGGAGTGGGGGGGACAGCCTCAATCAGCCCCAGCATTTT. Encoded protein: CAWSGGDSLNQPQHF.

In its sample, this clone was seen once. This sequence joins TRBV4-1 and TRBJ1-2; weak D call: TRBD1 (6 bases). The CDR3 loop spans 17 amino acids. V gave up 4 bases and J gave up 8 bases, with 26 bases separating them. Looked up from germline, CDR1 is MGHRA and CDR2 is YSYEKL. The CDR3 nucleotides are TGCGCCAGCAGCCCGAGCTTAAGGACAGCCCAGGATCCCGGCTACACCTTC. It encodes CASSPSLRTAQDPGYTF.